These 13 T cell receptor beta chains were sequenced from one sample in a study of blood T cell repertoires in COVID-19. Some clones are missing from TCRdb's copy, which holds only in-frame ones; the method was immunoSEQ multiplex PCR. The repertoire holds some 180,000 clones, approximately 80% seen once, with roughly 7.2% in the top ten. Sequenced material: peripheral blood. Source of these receptors: a middle-aged woman with COVID-19, enrolled during active disease.

This rearrangement joins TRBV2 to TRBJ1-1; D remains unclear. This CDR3 comprises 13 residues. Trimming pared 6 bases from V and 4 bases from J, leaving 12 bases between. The germline gives CDR1 SNHLY, CDR2 FYNNEI. CDR3 bases: TGTGCCAGCAGGAGCCCCAGAGGCACTGAAGCTTTCTTT. This codes for CASRSPRGTEAFF.

This sequence joins TRBV15 and TRBJ2-7, with 10 positions matching TRBD1. Germline-derived CDR1 and CDR2 are LNHNV and YYDKDF (reference sequence). The CDR3 has 15 amino acids. V shed 1 base and J 5 bases; nucleotides not matched to a gene: 5. The CDR3 is CATSRVDRGGHEQYF. CDR3 nucleotide sequence: TGTGCCACCAGCAGAGTGGACAGGGGGGGCCACGAGCAGTACTTC.

This clone has a handful of counts. This sequence joins TRBV19 and TRBJ2-5; tentatively, D is TRBD2 (7 bases). The CDR3 covers 16 residues. The germline V and J ends were trimmed by 2 bases and 5 bases, with 18 bases remaining between them. Germline CDR1 is LNHDA and CDR2 is SQIVND (reference sequence). The CDR3 region has the DNA TGTGCCAGTAGTATAAGGGAGGGGGAGCTGGCGGAGACCCAGTACTTC. As protein: CASSIREGELAETQYF.

This chain links TRBV7-3 with TRBJ2-5; D gene ambiguous. V was cut by 4 bases and J by 7 bases, with 7 bases left in between. Germline assignment: CDR1 SGHTA and CDR2 FQGTGA. This CDR3 has 11 residues. The CDR3 is CASSSTGTQYF. The CDR3 nucleotides read TGTGCCAGCAGCTCCACCGGGACCCAGTACTTC.

The chain combines TRBV3-1 (or the pseudogene TRBV3-2) with TRBJ2-7; perhaps TRBD1 as D (6 bases). The CDR3 spans 13 residues. Germline V lookup: CDR1 LGHDT, CDR2 YNNKEL (reference sequence). V was shortened by 6 bases and J by 4 bases, with 13 bases between the two germline ends. The CDR3 coding sequence is TGTGCCAGCAGTGATGTTCAGGGGTACGAGCAGTACTTC. This encodes CASSDVQGYEQYF.

The chain couples TRBV5-8 to TRBJ1-2, with D uncertain. V was shortened by 1 base and J by 8 bases, with 18 bases between the two germline ends. Germline-derived CDR1 and CDR2 are SGHTS and YDEGEE. The CDR3 spans 15 residues. For the CDR3, the DNA is TGTGCCAGCAGCTTGTGGCCGGAGAACGTTCAGGGCTACACCTTC. It is translated as CASSLWPENVQGYTF.

This sequence joins TRBV9 and TRBJ2-1, with 8 bases matching TRBD2. J was trimmed by 0 bases and V by 0 bases; bases with no gene match: 5. Germline lookup yields CDR1 SGDLS and CDR2 YYNGEE. The CDR3 loop spans 17 amino acids. The CDR3 loop reads CASSVGVSGNSYNEQFF. DNA of the CDR3: TGTGCCAGCAGCGTAGGGGTTAGCGGGAACTCCTACAATGAGCAGTTCTTC.

This clone has only a few counts. The chain uses TRBV10-3 and TRBJ1-2; 7 nucleotides match TRBD1. Germline loops: CDR1 ENHRY, CDR2 SYGVKD. V dropped 3 bases and J dropped 8; count of bases not matched to a gene: 12. This CDR3 comprises 15 residues. The CDR3 sequence: CAISDPGTASPGYTF. CDR3 DNA sequence: TGTGCCATCAGTGACCCGGGGACAGCCTCCCCCGGCTACACCTTC.

The rearrangement joins TRBV6-1 to TRBJ1-6; weak D call: TRBD1 (6 bases). V lost 3 bases, J lost 8 bases, and 11 bases lay in between. The CDR3 totals 14 residues. CDR1 MNHNS and CDR2 SASEGT come from the germline V gene. CDR3 sequence reads: CASSDRGSDSPLHF. The CDR3 DNA follows: TGTGCCAGCAGTGACAGGGGTTCGGATTCACCCCTCCACTTT.

This chain links TRBV19 with TRBJ2-7, with D perhaps matching TRBD1 (6 bases). CDR3 length: 14 residues. CDR1 and CDR2 from the germline V gene are LNHDA and SQIVND (reference sequence). The germline V and J ends were trimmed by 4 bases and 1 base, with 11 bases remaining between them. DNA for the CDR3: TGTGCCAGTAGTAACCAGGGGTCTTCCTACGAGCAGTACTTC. Translation gives CASSNQGSSYEQYF.

The chain uses TRBV4-2 and TRBJ1-5, with 7 bases fitting TRBD1. This CDR3 has 17 amino acids. CDR1 is LGHNA and CDR2 is YNFKEQ in the germline V gene. With 1 base clipped from V and 7 bases from J, the junction kept 13 bases outside the gene matches. The CDR3 region is CASSQGPGGGDLQPQHF. The DNA of the CDR3 is TGTGCCAGCAGCCAAGGCCCAGGGGGAGGCGATCTGCAGCCCCAGCATTTT.

The chain joins TRBV19 to TRBJ1-5; D not certain. CDR3 length equals 15 residues. V was pared by 3 bases and J by 0 bases, with 9 bases between. Germline CDR1 LNHDA, CDR2 SQIVND (reference sequence). The CDR3 DNA follows: TGTGCCAGTAGTATCTGGGCAGATAGCAATCAGCCCCAGCATTTT. Its protein product is CASSIWADSNQPQHF.

V and J are TRBV6-6 and TRBJ2-2; weak D call: TRBD2 (5 bases). The CDR3 has 15 amino acids. With 5 bases removed from V and 3 bases from J, the gap between germline ends came to 13 bases. Germline assignment: CDR1 MNHNY and CDR2 SVGAGI (reference sequence). The DNA for the CDR3 is TGTGCCAGCAGTGACCAGCGGTCTCACACCGGGGAGCTGTTTTTT. This gives the protein CASSDQRSHTGELFF.